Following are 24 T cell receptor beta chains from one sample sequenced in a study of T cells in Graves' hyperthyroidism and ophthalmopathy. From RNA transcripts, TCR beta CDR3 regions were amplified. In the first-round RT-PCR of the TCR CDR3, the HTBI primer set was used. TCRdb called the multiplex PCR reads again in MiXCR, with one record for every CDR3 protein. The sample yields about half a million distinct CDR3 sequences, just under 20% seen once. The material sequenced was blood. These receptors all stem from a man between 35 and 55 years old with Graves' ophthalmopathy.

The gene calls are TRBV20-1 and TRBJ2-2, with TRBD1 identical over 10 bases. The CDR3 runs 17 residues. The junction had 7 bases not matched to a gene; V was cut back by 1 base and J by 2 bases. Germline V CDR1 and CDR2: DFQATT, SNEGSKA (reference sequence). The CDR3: CSARVGRQGANTGELFF. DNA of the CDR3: TGCAGTGCTAGAGTAGGGCGACAGGGGGCAAACACCGGGGAGCTGTTTTTT.

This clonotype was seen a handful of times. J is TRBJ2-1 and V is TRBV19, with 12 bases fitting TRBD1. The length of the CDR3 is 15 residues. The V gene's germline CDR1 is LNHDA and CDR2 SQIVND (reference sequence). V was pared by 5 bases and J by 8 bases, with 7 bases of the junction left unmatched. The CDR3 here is CASSPGQGAMDEQFF. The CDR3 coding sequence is TGTGCCAGTAGTCCGGGACAGGGGGCTATGGATGAGCAGTTCTTC. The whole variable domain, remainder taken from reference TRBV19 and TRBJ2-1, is DGGITQSPKYLFRKEGQNVTLSCEQNLNHDAMYWYRQDPGQGLRLIYYSQIVNDFQKGDIAEGYSVSREKKESFPLTVTSAQKNPTAFYLCASSPGQGAMDEQFFGPGTRLTVL.

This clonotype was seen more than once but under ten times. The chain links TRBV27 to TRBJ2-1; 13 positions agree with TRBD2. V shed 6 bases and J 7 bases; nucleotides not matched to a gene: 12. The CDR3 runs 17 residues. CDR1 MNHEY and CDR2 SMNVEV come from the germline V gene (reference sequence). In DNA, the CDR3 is TGTGCCAGCAGCCGCAAACTCGGACTAGCGGGAGTAAATGAGCAGTTCTTC. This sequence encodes CASSRKLGLAGVNEQFF.

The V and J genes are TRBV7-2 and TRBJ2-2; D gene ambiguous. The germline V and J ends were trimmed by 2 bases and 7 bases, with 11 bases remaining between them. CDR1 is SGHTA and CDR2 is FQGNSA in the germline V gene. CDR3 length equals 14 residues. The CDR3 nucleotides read TGTGCCAGCAGCTTAAGCACTCTGAGCGGGGAGCTGTTTTTT. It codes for CASSLSTLSGELFF. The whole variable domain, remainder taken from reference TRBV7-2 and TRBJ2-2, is GAGVSQSPSNKVTEKGKDVELRCDPISGHTALYWYRQSLGQGLEFLIYFQGNSAPDKSGLPSDRFSAERTGGSVSTLTIQRTQQEDSAVYLCASSLSTLSGELFFGEGSRLTVL.

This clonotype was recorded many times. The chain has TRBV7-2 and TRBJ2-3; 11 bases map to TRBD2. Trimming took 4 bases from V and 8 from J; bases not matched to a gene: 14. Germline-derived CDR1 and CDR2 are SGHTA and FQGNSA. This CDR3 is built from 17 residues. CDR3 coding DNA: TGTGCCAGCAGCTCTCGTTCTAGCGGGGGGCCGGTGGTTACGCAGTATTTT. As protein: CASSSRSSGGPVVTQYF.

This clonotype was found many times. CDR3 amino acids: CASSSEDRGPYEQYF. In DNA form, the CDR3 reads TGTGCCAGCAGCTCAGAGGACAGGGGGCCTTACGAGCAGTACTTC. V usage is TRBV12-3 or TRBV12-4 and J usage is TRBJ2-7; 11 bases map to TRBD1. With V trimmed by 6 bases and J by 4 bases, 8 bases remained unmatched. The CDR3 runs 15 residues.

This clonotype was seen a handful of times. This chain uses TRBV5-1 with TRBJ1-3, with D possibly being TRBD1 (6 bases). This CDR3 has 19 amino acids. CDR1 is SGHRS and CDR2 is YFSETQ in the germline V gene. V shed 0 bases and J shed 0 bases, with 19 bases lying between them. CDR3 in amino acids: CASSLEAVGAILSGNTIYF. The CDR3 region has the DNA TGCGCCAGCAGCTTGGAGGCTGTGGGGGCCATTCTCTCTGGAAACACCATATATTTT.

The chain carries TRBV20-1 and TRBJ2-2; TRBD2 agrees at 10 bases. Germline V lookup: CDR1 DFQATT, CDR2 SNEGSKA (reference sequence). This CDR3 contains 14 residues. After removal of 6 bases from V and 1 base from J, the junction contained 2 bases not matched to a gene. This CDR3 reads CSARTSGNTGELFF. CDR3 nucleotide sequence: TGCAGTGCCCGGACTAGCGGGAACACCGGGGAGCTGTTTTTT.

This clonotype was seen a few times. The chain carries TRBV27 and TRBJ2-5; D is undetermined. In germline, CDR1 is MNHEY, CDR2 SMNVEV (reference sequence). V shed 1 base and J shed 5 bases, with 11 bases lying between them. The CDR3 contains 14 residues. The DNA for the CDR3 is TGTGCCAGCAGTTTATTTTTAGGATTTGAGACCCAGTACTTC. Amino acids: CASSLFLGFETQYF.

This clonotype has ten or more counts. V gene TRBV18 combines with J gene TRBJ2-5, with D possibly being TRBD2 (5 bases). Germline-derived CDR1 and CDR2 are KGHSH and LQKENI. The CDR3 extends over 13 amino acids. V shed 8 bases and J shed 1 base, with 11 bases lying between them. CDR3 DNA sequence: TGTGCCAGCAGCCCGGGGTCCCAAGAGACCCAGTACTTC. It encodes CASSPGSQETQYF.

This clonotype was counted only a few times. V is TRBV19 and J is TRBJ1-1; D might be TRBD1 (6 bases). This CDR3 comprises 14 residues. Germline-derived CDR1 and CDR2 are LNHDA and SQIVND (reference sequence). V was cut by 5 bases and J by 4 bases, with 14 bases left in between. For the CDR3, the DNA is TGTGCCAGTAGTGCCTTAAGGGGGATCACTGAAGCTTTCTTT. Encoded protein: CASSALRGITEAFF. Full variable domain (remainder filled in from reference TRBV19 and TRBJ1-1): DGGITQSPKYLFRKEGQNVTLSCEQNLNHDAMYWYRQDPGQGLRLIYYSQIVNDFQKGDIAEGYSVSREKKESFPLTVTSAQKNPTAFYLCASSALRGITEAFFGQGTRLTVV.

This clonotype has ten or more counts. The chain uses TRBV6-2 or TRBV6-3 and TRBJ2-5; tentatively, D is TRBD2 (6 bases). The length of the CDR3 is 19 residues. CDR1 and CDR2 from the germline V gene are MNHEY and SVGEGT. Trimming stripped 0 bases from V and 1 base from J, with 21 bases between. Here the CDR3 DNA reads TGTGCCAGCAGTTACTCCCCCCAAATGGGACTTCACGTCCAAGAGACCCAGTACTTC. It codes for CASSYSPQMGLHVQETQYF.

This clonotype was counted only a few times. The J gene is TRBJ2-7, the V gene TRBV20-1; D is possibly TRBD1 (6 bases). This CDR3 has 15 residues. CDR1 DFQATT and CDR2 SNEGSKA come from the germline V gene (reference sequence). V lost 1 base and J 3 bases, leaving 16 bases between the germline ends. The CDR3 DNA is TGCAGTGCTAGAGGAAGAGGACAGTCTTTCTACGAGCAGTACTTC. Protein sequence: CSARGRGQSFYEQYF.

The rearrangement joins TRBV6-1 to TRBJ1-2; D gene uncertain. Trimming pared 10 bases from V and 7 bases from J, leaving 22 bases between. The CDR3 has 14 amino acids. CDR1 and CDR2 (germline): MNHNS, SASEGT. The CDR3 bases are TGTGCCACCGGGGAAGGATCCAACCGGGGTGGCTACACCTTC. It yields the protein CATGEGSNRGGYTF.

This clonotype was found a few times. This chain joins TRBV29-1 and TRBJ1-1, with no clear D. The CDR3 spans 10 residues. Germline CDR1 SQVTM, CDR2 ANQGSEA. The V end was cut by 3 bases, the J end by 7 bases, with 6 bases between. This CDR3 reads CSVEAGEAFF. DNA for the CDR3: TGCAGCGTTGAGGCAGGTGAAGCTTTCTTT.

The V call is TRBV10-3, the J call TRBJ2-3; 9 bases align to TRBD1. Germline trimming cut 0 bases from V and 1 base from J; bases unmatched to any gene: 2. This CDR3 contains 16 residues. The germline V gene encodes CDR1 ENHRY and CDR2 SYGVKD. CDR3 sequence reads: CAISESWDRGTDTQYF. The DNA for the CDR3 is TGTGCCATCAGTGAGTCGTGGGACAGGGGCACAGATACGCAGTATTTT.

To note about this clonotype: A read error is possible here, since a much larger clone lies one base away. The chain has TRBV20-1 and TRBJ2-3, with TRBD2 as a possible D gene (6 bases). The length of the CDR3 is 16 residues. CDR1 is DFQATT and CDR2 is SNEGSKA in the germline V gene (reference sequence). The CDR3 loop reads CSARGAGPYGTDAQYF. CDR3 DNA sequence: TGCAGTGCTAGAGGTGCGGGGCCCTATGGTACAGATGCGCAGTATTTT.

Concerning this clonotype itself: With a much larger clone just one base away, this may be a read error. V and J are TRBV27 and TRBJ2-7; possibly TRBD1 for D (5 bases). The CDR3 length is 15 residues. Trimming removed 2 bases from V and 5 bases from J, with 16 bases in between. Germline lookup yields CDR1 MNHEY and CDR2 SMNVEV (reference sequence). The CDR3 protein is CASSLTRAGFDEQYF. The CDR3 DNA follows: TGTGCCAGCAGTTTAACCCGGGCAGGGTTCGACGAGCAGTACTTC.

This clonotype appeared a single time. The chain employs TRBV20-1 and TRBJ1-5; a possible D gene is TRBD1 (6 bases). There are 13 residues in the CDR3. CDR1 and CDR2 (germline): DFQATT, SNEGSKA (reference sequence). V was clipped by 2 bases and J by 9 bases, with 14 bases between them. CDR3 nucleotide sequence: TGCAGTGCTAGACGCACAGGGTCTCGGCCCCAGCATTTT. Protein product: CSARRTGSRPQHF.

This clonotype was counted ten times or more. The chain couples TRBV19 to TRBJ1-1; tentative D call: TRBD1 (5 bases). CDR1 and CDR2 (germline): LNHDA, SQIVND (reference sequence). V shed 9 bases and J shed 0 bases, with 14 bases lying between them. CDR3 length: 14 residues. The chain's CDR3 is CASSIDRVNTEAFF. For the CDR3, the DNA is TGTGCCAGCTCCATAGACAGAGTGAACACTGAAGCTTTCTTT.

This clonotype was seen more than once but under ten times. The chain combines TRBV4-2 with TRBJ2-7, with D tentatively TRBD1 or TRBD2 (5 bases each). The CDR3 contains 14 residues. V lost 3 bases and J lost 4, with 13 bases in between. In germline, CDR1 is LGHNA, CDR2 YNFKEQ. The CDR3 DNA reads TGTGCCAGCAGCCAGGTGGGACGGCAATACGAGCAGTACTTC. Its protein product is CASSQVGRQYEQYF.

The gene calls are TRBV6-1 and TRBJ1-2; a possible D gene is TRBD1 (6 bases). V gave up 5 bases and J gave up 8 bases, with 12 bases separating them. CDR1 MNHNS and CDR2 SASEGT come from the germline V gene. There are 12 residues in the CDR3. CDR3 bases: TGTGCCAGCAGTCCAAACAGGGCAGGCTACACCTTC. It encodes CASSPNRAGYTF.

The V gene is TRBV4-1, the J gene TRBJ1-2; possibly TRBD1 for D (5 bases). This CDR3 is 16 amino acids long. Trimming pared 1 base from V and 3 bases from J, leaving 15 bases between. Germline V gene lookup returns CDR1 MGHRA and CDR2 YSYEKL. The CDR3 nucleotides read TGCGCCAGCAGCCAAGGCTCGACAGTTGGGGACTATGGCTACACCTTC. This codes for CASSQGSTVGDYGYTF.

CDR3 bases: TGTGCCTTGACAGGGGGCACCTACGAGCAGTACTTC. As protein: CALTGGTYEQYF. The V and J genes are TRBV30 and TRBJ2-7, with 10 bases aligning to TRBD1. Germline V CDR1 and CDR2: GTSNPN, SVGIG (reference sequence). Germline trimming cut 7 bases from V and 2 bases from J; bases unmatched to any gene: 2. The CDR3 is 12 amino acids.